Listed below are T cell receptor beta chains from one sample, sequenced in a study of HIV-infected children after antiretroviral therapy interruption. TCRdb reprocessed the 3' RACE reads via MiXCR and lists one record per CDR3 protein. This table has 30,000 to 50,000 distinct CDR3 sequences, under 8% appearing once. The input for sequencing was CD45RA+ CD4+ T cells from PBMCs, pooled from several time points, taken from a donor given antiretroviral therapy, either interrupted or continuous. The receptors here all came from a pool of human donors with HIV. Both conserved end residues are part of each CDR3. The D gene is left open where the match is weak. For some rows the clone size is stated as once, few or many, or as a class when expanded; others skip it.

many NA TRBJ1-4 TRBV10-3 CAISESREKLFF TGTGCCATCAGTGAGTCGAGGGAAAAACTGTTTTTT
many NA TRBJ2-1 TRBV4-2 CASSQVSGVSYNEQFF TGTGCCAGCAGCCAAGTGTCGGGGGTATCCTACAATGAGCAGTTCTTC
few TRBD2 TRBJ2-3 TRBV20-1 CSARGGDRLAGVHRTRTDTQYF TGCAGTGCTAGAGGGGGAGATAGACTAGCGGGGGTCCATAGAACCCGCACAGATACGCAGTATTTT
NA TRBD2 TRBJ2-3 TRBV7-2 CASSSRRLAGADTQYF TGTGCCAGCAGCTCTCGGAGGCTAGCGGGGGCTGATACGCAGTATTTT
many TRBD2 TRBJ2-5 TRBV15 CATSRDRASGGPYQETQYF TGTGCCACCAGCAGAGATCGGGCTAGCGGGGGCCCTTACCAAGAGACCCAGTACTTC
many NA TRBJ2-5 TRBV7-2 CASSLAGTQETQYF TGTGCCAGCAGCTTAGCCGGGACACAAGAGACCCAGTACTTC
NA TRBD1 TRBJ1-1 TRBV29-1 CSVGTGLNTEAFF TGCAGCGTAGGGACAGGGTTGAACACTGAAGCTTTCTTT
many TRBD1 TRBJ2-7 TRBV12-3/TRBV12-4 CASRAGQGSYEQYF TGTGCCAGCAGAGCGGGACAGGGATCCTACGAGCAGTACTTC
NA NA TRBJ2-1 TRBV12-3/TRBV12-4 CASTHSRFNEQFF TGTGCCAGCACGCACAGCAGGTTCAATGAGCAGTTCTTC
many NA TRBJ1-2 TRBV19 CASSPEHGIVGYTF TGTGCCAGTAGTCCCGAGCACGGGATTGTGGGCTACACCTTC
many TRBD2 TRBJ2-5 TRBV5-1 CASSFWAGVDETQYF TGCGCCAGCAGCTTTTGGGCGGGAGTCGACGAGACCCAGTACTTC
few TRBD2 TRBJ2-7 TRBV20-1 CSARDKTSPFGEQYF TGCAGTGCTAGAGATAAGACTAGCCCCTTCGGCGAGCAGTACTTC
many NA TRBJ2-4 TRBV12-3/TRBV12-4 CASSPGLSRLAKNIQYF TGTGCCAGCAGTCCGGGCCTAAGTCGACTAGCCAAAAACATTCAGTACTTC
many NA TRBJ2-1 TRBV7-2 CASSFWGSPNNEQFF TGTGCCAGCAGCTTCTGGGGTTCCCCGAACAATGAGCAGTTCTTC
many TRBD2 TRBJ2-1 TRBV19 CASSTRTSLYNEQFF TGTGCCAGTAGTACCCGGACTAGCCTCTACAATGAGCAGTTCTTC
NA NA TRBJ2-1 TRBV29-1 CSVEAQGWNEQFF TGCAGCGTTGAAGCGCAGGGTTGGAATGAGCAGTTCTTC
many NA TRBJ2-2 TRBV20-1 CSAPGTATGELFF TGCAGTGCTCCCGGGACGGCCACCGGGGAGCTGTTTTTT
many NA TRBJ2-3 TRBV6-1 CASSDPGLIIDTQYF TGTGCCAGCAGTGATCCGGGGCTAATAATAGATACGCAGTATTTT
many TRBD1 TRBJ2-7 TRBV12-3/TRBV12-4 CASSTGTGIFYEQYF TGTGCCAGCAGTACCGGGACAGGGATCTTCTACGAGCAGTACTTC
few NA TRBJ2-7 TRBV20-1 CSASPPRAAYEQYF TGCAGTGCTAGTCCCCCCAGGGCCGCGTACGAGCAGTACTTC
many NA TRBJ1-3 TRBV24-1 CATSDNPGSGNTIYF TGTGCCACCAGTGATAATCCGGGCTCTGGAAACACCATATATTTT
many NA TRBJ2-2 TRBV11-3 CASSSPRGTGELFF TGTGCCAGCAGCTCCCCCCGGGGCACCGGGGAGCTGTTTTTT
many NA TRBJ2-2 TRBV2 CASLRGKNTGELFF TGTGCCAGCCTCCGAGGGAAGAACACCGGGGAGCTGTTTTTT
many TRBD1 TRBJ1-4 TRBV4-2 CASSQDRGIGERLFF TGTGCCAGCAGCCAAGACAGGGGGATTGGTGAAAGATTATTTTTC
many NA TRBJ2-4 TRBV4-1 CASSSIGGGVIGIQYF TGCGCCAGCAGCTCCATAGGAGGGGGAGTTATAGGGATTCAGTACTTC
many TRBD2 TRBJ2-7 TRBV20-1 CSAKTSGKTYEQYF TGCAGTGCCAAGACTAGCGGGAAAACCTACGAGCAGTACTTC
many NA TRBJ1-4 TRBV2 CASIRVIGEKLFF TGTGCCAGCATTAGGGTCATCGGTGAAAAACTGTTTTTT
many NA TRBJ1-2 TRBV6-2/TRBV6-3 CASSRTENYGYTF TGTGCCAGCAGTCGGACAGAAAACTATGGCTACACCTTC
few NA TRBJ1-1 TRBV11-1 CASRPRGAASPEAFF TGTGCCAGCCGCCCTAGGGGGGCGGCGAGCCCTGAAGCTTTCTTT
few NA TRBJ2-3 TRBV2 CASSDGLGGAETLYF TGTGCCAGCAGTGATGGACTGGGGGGTGCAGAAACGCTGTATTTT
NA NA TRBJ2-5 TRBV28 CASSFRSGVQETQYF TGTGCCAGCAGTTTCAGGAGTGGGGTGCAAGAGACCCAGTACTTC
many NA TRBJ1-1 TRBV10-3 CAISQKGVSNTEAFF TGTGCCATCAGTCAGAAAGGGGTGTCGAACACTGAAGCTTTCTTT
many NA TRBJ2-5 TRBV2 CASSDTSRETQYF TGTGCCAGCAGTGACACGAGTCGGGAGACCCAGTACTTC
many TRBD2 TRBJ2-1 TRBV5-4 CASSLKSSGGDEQFF TGTGCCAGCAGCTTAAAATCTAGCGGGGGTGATGAGCAGTTCTTC
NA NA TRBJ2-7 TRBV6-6 CASGGSYEQYF TGTGCCAGCGGTGGATCCTATGAACAGTACTTC
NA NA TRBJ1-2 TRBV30 CAWSLRDNANSDYTF TGTGCCTGGAGTCTACGGGACAATGCAAACTCCGACTACACCTTC
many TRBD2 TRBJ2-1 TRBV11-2 CASSLAGVRGEFF TGTGCCAGCAGCCTCGCGGGAGTGCGGGGCGAGTTCTTC
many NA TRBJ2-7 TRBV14 CASSQETRSYEQYF TGTGCCAGCAGCCAAGAAACCCGCTCCTACGAGCAGTACTTC
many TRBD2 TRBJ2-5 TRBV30 CAWRARLAGEETQYF TGTGCCTGGAGGGCACGACTAGCGGGGGAAGAGACCCAGTACTTC
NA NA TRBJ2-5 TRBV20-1 CSAAYGTSRQETQYF TGCAGTGCAGCTTATGGGACCTCGCGACAAGAGACCCAGTACTTC
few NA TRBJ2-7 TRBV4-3 CASSQEFARVSEQYF TGCGCCAGCAGCCAAGAATTCGCTAGGGTTTCGGAGCAGTACTTC
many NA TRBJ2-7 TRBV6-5 CASTRGNEQYF TGTGCCAGCACAAGAGGGAACGAGCAGTACTTC
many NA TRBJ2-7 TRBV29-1 CSVGPGSYEQYF TGCAGCGTTGGCCCAGGCAGCTACGAGCAGTACTTC
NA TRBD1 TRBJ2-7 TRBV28 CASSLRYRAGGFRPTYEQYF TGTGCCAGCAGTTTACGTTATCGGGCAGGGGGCTTTCGCCCGACCTACGAGCAGTACTTC
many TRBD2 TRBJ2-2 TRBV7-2 CASSGLAGTATGELFF TGTGCCAGCAGCGGACTAGCGGGAACGGCCACCGGGGAGCTGTTTTTT
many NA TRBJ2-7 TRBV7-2 CASSLRSLPGEHYEQYF TGTGCCAGCAGCTTAAGATCCCTGCCTGGGGAGCACTACGAGCAGTACTTC
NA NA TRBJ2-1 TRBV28 CASSTGLPNEQFF TGTGCCAGCAGCACGGGACTTCCCAATGAGCAGTTCTTC
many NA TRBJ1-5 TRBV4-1 CASSQAGGSRNQPQHF TGCGCCAGCAGCCAAGCAGGAGGGTCAAGAAATCAGCCCCAGCATTTT
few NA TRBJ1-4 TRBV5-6 CASSLGQANEKLFF TGTGCCAGCAGCTTGGGGCAGGCTAATGAAAAACTGTTTTTT
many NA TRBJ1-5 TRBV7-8 CASSSQGYQPQHF TGTGCCAGCAGCTCCCAGGGATATCAGCCCCAGCATTTT